The present TCR beta chain was sequenced within a study of Graves' ophthalmopathy and Graves' hyperthyroidism. Germline V CDR1 and CDR2: SNHLY, FYNNEI. The CDR3 is made up of 13 amino acids. The V gene end was trimmed by 4 bases and the J gene end by 3 bases; junction bases not matched to a gene: 1. The sample holds many counts of this clonotype. Its antigen is currently unknown. The study amplified TCR beta CDR3 regions using RNA transcripts. HTBI-primed RT-PCR formed the first round, and a multiplex PCR formed the second. TCRdb re-called the multiplex PCR reads through MiXCR, storing one row per CDR3 protein. The sample has 300,000 to 400,000 distinct CDR3 sequences; roughly 15% are singletons. Whole-study findings and limits: In blood appeared most of the expanded thyroid clonotypes whose frequency exceeded 0.001. Ophthalmopathy progression cases were predicted by the model with approximately 70% sensitivity and 72.22% specificity.

Sequencing input: peripheral blood. This rearrangement joins TRBV2 to TRBJ2-5; 8 bases agree with TRBD1. The sequence was collected from an adult man with Graves' ophthalmopathy. The CDR3 loop is CASSVQGEETQYF. CDR3 in DNA: TGTGCCAGCAGTGTACAGGGGGAAGAGACCCAGTACTTC.